This T cell receptor (beta chain) originates from a study of blood T cell repertoires in COVID-19 (dated by TCRdb to the early 2020s). About the full investigation: Samples covering the acute and convalescent phases of COVID-19 were provided by collaborators in the United States, Italy and Spain. The prospective study material was composed of cDNA or gDNA derived from T cells, B-cell-depleted T cells, or PBMCs. Deeply sampled blood TCRbeta repertoires from subjects exposed to, actively infected with, or recovered from COVID-19 were included in the dataset. A freely available public database, intended as a resource for researchers studying the immune response to SARS-CoV-2, is where the repertoires were released. The samples were drawn from two sources: the first 160 participants of the ongoing ImmuneRACE study, and 950 to 1,500 subjects contributed by 6 global collaborators. Sample metadata almost always included a de-identified subject ID, COVID-19 status, age in years and sex. HLA class I and class II types, where available, came from metadata supplied by the sample provider rather than from assay-based typing.

TCRbeta CDR3 regions were amplified from genomic DNA using the immunoSEQ Assay, a bias-controlled multiplex PCR. Under the source paper's analysis protocol: The number of nucleated cells in each sample was estimated by amplification of reference gene primers within the assay. To quantify the absolute abundance of each unique TCRbeta CDR3 rearrangement, sequence reads were collapsed and filtered. For each sample, productive Simpson clonality was calculated as the square root of Simpson's diversity index across productive rearrangements. Drawn from immuneACCESS, this table holds only the in-frame rearrangements with V and J called that TCRdb kept. Clones are partly lost; checked studies trace under half to an unresolved V gene and leave the rest unexplained. V and J calls and clone size are as listed in that table; D and trimming were resolved from the DNA. The sample table shows 200,000 to 300,000 clones, and around 87% are seen once. Of the sample, about 2.5% falls within the top ten clones.

Collaborating institutions collected whole blood in K2EDTA tubes following their own protocols. Collaborator samples were shipped for TCRbeta analysis as frozen whole blood, isolated PBMCs, or DNA extracted from either sample type. V and J are trimmed by 6 bases and 7 bases, and the gene matches miss 8 bases of the junction. Spanning cysteine to phenylalanine, the CDR3 consists of 13 amino acids. The CDR3 DNA has 39 bases and is translated from base 1. CDR1 KGHSH and CDR2 LQKENI were looked up in the germline V gene. What the research found in general, with its limitations: Clinical and demographic metadata were provided uncurated, with the amount varying by source and participant.

Comment on this clone: The target of this receptor is not known. Per-base quality was not reported, and no clone a single base away is much larger than it.

This clonotype was obtained from a woman aged 50 to 60 with acute or convalescent COVID-19. The chain links TRBV18 with TRBJ2-7; 8 bases in the middle match TRBD2. The sequencing input was peripheral blood. The DNA is as follows: TGTGCCAGCTCTCCGGGACTAGAGAAGGAGCAGTACTTC. Translated, this is CASSPGLEKEQYF.